The entry below describes one TCR beta chain. Using immunoSEQ multiplex PCR, the repertoire was profiled, and TCRdb retains in-frame clones only, with some absent. The sample has some 150,000 clones; roughly four fifths are singletons. The entry originates in a study of blood T cell repertoires in COVID-19. Study information: The analysed material was cDNA or gDNA that came from T cells, B-cell-depleted T cells, or PBMCs.

Per the germline V gene, CDR1 is SGHNT and CDR2 is YENEEA. The CDR3 is 16 amino acids. V trimming: 5 bases; J trimming: 0 bases; junction bases outside the gene matches: 6. The chain has TRBV11-3 and TRBJ2-1; 8 nucleotides align to TRBD1. The TCR comes from a human donor in a cohort sampled during active COVID-19. The sequencing sample was made of peripheral blood. The CDR3 DNA is TGTGCCAGCAGCCCCGGGACAGGCGCCTCCTACAATGAGCAGTTCTTC. It codes for CASSPGTGASYNEQFF.